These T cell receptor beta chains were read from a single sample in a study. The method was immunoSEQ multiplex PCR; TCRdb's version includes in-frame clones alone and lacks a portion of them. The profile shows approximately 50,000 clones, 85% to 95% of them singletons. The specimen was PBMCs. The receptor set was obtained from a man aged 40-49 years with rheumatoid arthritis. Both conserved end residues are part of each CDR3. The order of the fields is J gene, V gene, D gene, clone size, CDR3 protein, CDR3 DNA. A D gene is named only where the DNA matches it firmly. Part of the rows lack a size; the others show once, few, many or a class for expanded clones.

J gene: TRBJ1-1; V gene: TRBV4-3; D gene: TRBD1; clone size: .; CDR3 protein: CASSPHRQGYTEAFF; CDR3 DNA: TGCGCCAGCAGCCCCCATCGACAGGGCTACACTGAAGCTTTCTTT
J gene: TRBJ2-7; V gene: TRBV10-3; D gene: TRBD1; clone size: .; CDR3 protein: CAIGTGGSYEQYF; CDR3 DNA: TGTGCCATCGGGACAGGGGGCTCCTACGAGCAGTACTTC
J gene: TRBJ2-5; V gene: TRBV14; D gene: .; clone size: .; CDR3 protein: CASSQAYGIQETQYF; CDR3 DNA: TGTGCCAGCAGCCAAGCATACGGGATACAAGAGACCCAGTACTTC
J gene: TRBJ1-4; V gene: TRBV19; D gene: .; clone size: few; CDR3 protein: CASSIARQLPVNEKLFF; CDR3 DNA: TGTGCCAGTAGTATCGCCCGACAGCTCCCAGTTAATGAAAAACTGTTTTTT
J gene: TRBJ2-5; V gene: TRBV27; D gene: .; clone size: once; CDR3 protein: CASSSQVGQETQYF; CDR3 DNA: TGTGCCAGCAGTTCCCAGGTTGGACAAGAGACCCAGTACTTC
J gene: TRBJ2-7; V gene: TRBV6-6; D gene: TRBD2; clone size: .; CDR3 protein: CASSPGLAGGYEQYF; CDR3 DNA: TGTGCCAGCAGTCCTGGACTAGCGGGGGGCTACGAGCAGTACTTC
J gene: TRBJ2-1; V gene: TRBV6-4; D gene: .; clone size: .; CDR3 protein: CASSSGSYNEQFF; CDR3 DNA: TGTGCCAGCAGTAGTGGGTCCTACAATGAGCAGTTCTTC
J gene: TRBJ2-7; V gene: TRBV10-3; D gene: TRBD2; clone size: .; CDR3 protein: CAISEGLALYEQYF; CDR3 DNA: TGTGCCATCAGTGAAGGACTAGCACTATACGAGCAGTACTTC
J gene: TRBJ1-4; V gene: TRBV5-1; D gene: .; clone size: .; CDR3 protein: CASSTNRGGGEKLFF; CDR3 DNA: TGCGCCAGCAGCACGAATCGGGGGGGAGGAGAAAAACTGTTTTTT
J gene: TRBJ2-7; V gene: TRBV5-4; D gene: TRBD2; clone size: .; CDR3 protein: CASSLGGLAGGYEQYF; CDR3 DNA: TGTGCCAGCAGCTTGGGGGGACTAGCGGGAGGGTACGAGCAGTACTTC
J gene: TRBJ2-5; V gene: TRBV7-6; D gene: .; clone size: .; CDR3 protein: CASSLEPIATQYF; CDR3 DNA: TGTGCCAGCAGCTTAGAGCCGATAGCGACCCAGTACTTC
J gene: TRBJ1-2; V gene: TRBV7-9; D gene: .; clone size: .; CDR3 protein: CASSLAFGSYGYTF; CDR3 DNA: TGTGCCAGCAGCTTAGCCTTCGGGAGCTATGGCTACACCTTC
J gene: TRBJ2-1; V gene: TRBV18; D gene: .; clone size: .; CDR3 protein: CASSQLDLSSYNEQFF; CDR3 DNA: TGTGCCAGCTCACAACTCGACCTCAGCTCCTACAATGAGCAGTTCTTC
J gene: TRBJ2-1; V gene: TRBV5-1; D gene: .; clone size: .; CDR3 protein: CASSLNQRDSSYNEQFF; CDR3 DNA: TGCGCCAGCAGCCTTAACCAGCGGGACAGCTCCTACAATGAGCAGTTCTTC
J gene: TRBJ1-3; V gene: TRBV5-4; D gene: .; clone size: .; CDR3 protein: CASSLQGSGNTIYF; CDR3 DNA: TGTGCCAGCAGCTTGCAGGGCTCTGGAAACACCATATATTTT
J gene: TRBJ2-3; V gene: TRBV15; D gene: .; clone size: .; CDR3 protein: CATSAYRASTDTQYF; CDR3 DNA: TGTGCCACCAGCGCGTACAGGGCTAGCACAGATACGCAGTATTTT
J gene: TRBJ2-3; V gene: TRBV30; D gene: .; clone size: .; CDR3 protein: CAWRSLLPLPASRTVPPDTQYF; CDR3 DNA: TGTGCCTGGAGGTCTCTTTTGCCCCTTCCCGCGTCCCGAACCGTACCCCCAGATACGCAGTATTTT
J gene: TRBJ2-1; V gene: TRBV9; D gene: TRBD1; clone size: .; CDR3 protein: CASSASGTGGFDEQFF; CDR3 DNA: TGTGCCAGCAGCGCCTCCGGGACAGGGGGTTTCGATGAGCAGTTCTTC
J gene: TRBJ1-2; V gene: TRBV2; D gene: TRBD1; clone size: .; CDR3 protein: CASIRDRGRDYGYTF; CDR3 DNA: TGTGCCAGCATTAGGGACAGGGGGCGCGACTATGGCTACACCTTC
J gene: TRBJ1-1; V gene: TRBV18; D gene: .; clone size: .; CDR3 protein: CASSQQGMAEAFF; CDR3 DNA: TGTGCCAGCTCACAACAGGGTATGGCTGAAGCTTTCTTT
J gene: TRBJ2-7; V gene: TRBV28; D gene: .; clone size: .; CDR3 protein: CASSLQGSYEQYF; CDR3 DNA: TGTGCCAGCAGTTTGCAGGGCTCCTACGAGCAGTACTTC
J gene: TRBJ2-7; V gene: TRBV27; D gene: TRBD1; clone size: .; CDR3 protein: CASSTGPGQGAYEQYF; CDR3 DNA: TGTGCCAGCAGTACGGGACCGGGACAGGGGGCTTACGAGCAGTACTTC
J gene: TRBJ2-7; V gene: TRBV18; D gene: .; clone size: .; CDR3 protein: CASSPWDGPYEQYF; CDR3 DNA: TGTGCCAGCTCACCTTGGGACGGTCCCTACGAGCAGTACTTC
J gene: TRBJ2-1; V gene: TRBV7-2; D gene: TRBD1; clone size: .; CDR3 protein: CASSGQGGVSYNEQFF; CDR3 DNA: TGTGCCAGCAGCGGACAGGGGGGGGTCTCCTACAATGAGCAGTTCTTC
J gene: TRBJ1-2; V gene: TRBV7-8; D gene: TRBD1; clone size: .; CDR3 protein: CASSLATGMRDGYTF; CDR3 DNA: TGTGCCAGCAGCTTAGCGACAGGGATGCGCGATGGCTACACCTTC
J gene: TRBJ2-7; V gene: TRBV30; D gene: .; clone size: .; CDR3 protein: CAWSVLQSSYEQYF; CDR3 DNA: TGTGCCTGGAGTGTACTACAGAGCTCCTACGAGCAGTACTTC
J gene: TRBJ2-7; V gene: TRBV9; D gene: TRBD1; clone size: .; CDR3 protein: CASSVEGTGRYEQYF; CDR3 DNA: TGTGCCAGCAGCGTCGAAGGGACAGGACGATACGAGCAGTACTTC
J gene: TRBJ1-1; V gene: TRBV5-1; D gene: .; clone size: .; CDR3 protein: CASSRGTPNTEAFF; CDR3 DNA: TGCGCCAGCAGCAGGGGGACGCCGAACACTGAAGCTTTCTTT
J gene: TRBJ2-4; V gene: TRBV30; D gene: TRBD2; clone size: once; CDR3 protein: CAWTPWSLAGKNIQYF; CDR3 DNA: TGTGCCTGGACCCCTTGGAGTCTAGCGGGTAAAAACATTCAGTACTTC
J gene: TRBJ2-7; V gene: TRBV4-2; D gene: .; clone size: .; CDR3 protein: CASSQGGSSYEQYF; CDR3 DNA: TGTGCCAGCAGCCAAGGTGGCAGTTCCTACGAGCAGTACTTC
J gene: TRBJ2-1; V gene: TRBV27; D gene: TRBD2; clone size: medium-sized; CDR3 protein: CASSWTSGMAYNEQFF; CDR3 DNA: TGTGCCAGCAGTTGGACTAGCGGGATGGCTTACAATGAGCAGTTCTTC
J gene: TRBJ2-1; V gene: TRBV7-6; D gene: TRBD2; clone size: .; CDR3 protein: CASSPPGGARFNNEQFF; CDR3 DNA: TGTGCCAGCAGCCCACCCGGGGGGGCGCGTTTTAACAATGAGCAGTTCTTC
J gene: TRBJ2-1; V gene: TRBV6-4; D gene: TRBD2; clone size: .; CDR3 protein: CASSDVIAGVSEQFF; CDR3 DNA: TGTGCCAGCAGTGACGTGATAGCGGGAGTTAGTGAGCAGTTCTTC
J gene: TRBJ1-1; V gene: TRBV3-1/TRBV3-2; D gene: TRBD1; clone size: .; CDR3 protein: CASSQMPGGSPNTEAFF; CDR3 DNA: TGTGCCAGCAGCCAAATGCCAGGGGGCTCCCCGAACACTGAAGCTTTCTTT
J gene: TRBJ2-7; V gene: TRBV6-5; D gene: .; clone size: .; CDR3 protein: CATHSGPNFWEQYF; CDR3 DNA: TGTGCCACTCATTCTGGACCGAACTTTTGGGAGCAGTACTTC
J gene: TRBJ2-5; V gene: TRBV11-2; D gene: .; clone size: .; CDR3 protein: CASSLTVGGGKETQYF; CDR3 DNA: TGTGCCAGCAGCTTAACGGTTGGAGGGGGGAAAGAGACCCAGTACTTC
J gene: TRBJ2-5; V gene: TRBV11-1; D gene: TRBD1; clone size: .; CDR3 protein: CASSPRDRVSETQYF; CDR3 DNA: TGTGCCAGCAGCCCCCGGGACAGGGTGTCGGAGACCCAGTACTTC
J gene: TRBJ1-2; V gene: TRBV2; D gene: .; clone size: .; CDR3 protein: CASAVGNYGYTF; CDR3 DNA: TGTGCCAGCGCAGTTGGAAACTATGGCTACACCTTC
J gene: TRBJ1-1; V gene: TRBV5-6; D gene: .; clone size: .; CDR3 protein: CASSLTGTEAFF; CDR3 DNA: TGTGCCAGCAGCTTGACAGGAACTGAAGCTTTCTTT
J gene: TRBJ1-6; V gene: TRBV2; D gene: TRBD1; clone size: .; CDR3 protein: CASNPRTGVNSPLHF; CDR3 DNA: TGTGCCAGCAACCCTCGGACAGGGGTTAATTCACCCCTCCACTTT